This T cell receptor beta chain was identified during a study of OX40 agonist ivuxolimab in advanced cancers. As for the study in general: Patients enrolled in dose escalation were diagnosed with hepatocellular carcinoma, melanoma, renal cell or head and neck cancer. Partial responses were seen in three patients, one with hepatocellular carcinoma and two with cutaneous melanoma. Regarding the study as a whole: Still undetermined is the antigen specificity of the expanded peripheral T cells.

Regarding this clone: Its antigen is currently unknown.

The CDR3 totals 16 residues. J gave up 2 bases and V 6 bases, and 10 bases lay outside the gene matches. Germline V gene lookup returns CDR1 PRHDT and CDR2 FYEKMQ (reference sequence). Libraries were prepared by immunoSEQ multiplex PCR; TCRdb keeps only in-frame clonotypes and omits some of them. The data contain 95,000 to 150,000 clones, 85% to 95% of them singletons. Sequences were derived from CD4+ or CD8+ T cells sorted from blood, sampled in a trial of the OX40 agonist ivuxolimab. V and J are TRBV13 and TRBJ2-3; TRBD2 agrees at 8 bases. This TCR was sampled from an adult with an advanced solid tumor such as melanoma, head and neck, liver or kidney cancer. The CDR3 coding sequence is TGTGCCAGCAGACGGTTGGCGGGAGGAACCACAGATACGCAGTATTTT. Its translation: CASRRLAGGTTDTQYF.